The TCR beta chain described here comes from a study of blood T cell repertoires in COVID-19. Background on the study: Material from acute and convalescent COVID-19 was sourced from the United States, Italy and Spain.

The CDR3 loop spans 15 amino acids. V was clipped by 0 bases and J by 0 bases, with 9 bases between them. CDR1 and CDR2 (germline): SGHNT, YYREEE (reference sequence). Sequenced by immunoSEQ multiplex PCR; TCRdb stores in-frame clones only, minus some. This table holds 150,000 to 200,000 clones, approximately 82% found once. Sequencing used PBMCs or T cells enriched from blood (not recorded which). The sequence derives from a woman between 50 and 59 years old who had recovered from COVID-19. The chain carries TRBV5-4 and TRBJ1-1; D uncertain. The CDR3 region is CASSLDRYMNTEAFF. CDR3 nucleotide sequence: TGTGCCAGCAGCTTGGATCGTTACATGAACACTGAAGCTTTCTTT.